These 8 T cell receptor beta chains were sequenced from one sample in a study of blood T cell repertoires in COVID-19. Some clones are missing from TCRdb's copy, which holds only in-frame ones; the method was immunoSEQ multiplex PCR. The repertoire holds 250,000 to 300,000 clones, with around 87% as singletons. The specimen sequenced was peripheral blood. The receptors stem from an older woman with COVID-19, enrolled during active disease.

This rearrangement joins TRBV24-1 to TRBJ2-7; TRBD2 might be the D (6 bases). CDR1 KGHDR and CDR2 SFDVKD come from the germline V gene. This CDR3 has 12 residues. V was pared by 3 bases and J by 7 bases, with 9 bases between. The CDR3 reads CATSDAGREQYF. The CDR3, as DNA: TGTGCCACCAGTGATGCGGGAAGGGAGCAGTACTTC.

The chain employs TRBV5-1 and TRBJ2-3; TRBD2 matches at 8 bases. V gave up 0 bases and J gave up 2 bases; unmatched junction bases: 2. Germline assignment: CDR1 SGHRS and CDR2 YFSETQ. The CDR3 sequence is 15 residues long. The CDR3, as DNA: TGCGCCAGCAGCTTGGAAGCGGGGGTCACAGATACGCAGTATTTT. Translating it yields CASSLEAGVTDTQYF.

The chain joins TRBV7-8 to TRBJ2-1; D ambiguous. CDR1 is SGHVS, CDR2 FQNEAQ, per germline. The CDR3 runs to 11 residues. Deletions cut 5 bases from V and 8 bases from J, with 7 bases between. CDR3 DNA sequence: TGTGCCAGCAGCCCCTATCATGAGCAGTTCTTC. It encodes CASSPYHEQFF.

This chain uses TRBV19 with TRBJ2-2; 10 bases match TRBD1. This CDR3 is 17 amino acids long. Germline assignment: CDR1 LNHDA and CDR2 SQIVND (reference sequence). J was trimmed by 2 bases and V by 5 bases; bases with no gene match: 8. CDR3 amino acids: CASSYGQGVSNTGELFF. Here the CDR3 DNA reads TGTGCCAGTAGTTATGGACAGGGGGTCTCCAACACCGGGGAGCTGTTTTTT.

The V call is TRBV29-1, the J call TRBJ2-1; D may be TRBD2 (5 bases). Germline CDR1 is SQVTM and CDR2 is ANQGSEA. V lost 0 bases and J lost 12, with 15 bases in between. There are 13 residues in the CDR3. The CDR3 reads CSVEDRPAGGQFF. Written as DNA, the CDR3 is TGCAGCGTTGAAGATAGGCCGGCGGGTGGGCAGTTCTTC.

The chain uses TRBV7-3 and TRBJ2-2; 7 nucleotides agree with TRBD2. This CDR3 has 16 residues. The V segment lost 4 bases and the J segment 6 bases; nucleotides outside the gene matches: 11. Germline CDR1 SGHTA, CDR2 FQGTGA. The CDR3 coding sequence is TGTGCCAGCAGCTCCCTGAGGCGGGAGTCGGCCGGGGAGCTGTTTTTT. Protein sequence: CASSSLRRESAGELFF.

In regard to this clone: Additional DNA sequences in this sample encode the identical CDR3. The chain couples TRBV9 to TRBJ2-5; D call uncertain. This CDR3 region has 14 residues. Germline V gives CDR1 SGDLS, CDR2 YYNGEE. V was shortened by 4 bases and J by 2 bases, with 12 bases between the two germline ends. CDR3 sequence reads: CASSPSGQQETQYF. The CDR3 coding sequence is TGTGCCAGCAGCCCCAGTGGGCAGCAAGAGACCCAGTACTTC.

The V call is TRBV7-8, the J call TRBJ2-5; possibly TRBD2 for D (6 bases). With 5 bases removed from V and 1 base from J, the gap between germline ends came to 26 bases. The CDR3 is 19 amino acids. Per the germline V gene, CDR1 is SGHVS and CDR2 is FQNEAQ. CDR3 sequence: CASSVGFKALGGTQETQYF. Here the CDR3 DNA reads TGTGCCAGCAGCGTAGGCTTCAAGGCGTTGGGCGGGACCCAAGAGACCCAGTACTTC. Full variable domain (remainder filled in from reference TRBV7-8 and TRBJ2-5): GAGVSQSPRYKVAKRGQDVALRCDPISGHVSLFWYQQALGQGPEFLTYFQNEAQLDKSGLPSDRFFAERPEGSVSTLKIQRTQQEDSAVYLCASSVGFKALGGTQETQYFGPGTRLLVL.